One and the same sample provided the 11 T cell receptor beta chains below, sequenced in a study of a mutant IDH1 vaccine in newly diagnosed glioma. Time point denoted: week 5, during vaccination. The investigators gave 300 ug of mutant IDH1 20-mer peptide in each vaccine dose, together with topical imiquimod. Clones were read by immunoSEQ multiplex PCR, and TCRdb kept only the in-frame ones, dropping some. In the table there are approximately 50,000 clones, about 77% of which are singletons. These receptors' targets are unknown. Sample: PBMCs, taken from a glioma patient whose treatment included an IDH1 peptide vaccine. All receptors derive from a man aged 50 to 59 with glioma.

The CDR3 protein is CAEARQKGNGYTF. In DNA form, the CDR3 reads TGTGCCGAAGCTAGGCAAAAGGGGAACGGCTACACCTTC. The chain joins TRBV6-1 to TRBJ1-2; D perhaps matches TRBD1 (5 bases). V lost 11 bases and J 8 bases, leaving 21 bases between the germline ends. The V gene's germline CDR1 is MNHNS and CDR2 SASEGT. The CDR3 covers 13 residues.

The rearrangement joins TRBV28 to TRBJ2-1, with D perhaps TRBD2 (7 bases). The CDR3 sequence is 14 residues long. V lost 7 bases to trimming and J lost 7 bases, with 17 bases between them. The V gene's germline CDR1 is MDHEN and CDR2 SYDVKM. The CDR3 loop is CASIFAGAGNEQFF. The CDR3 DNA reads TGTGCCAGCATTTTCGCGGGGGCCGGGAATGAGCAGTTCTTC.

The chain couples TRBV28 to TRBJ2-7; maybe TRBD2 (6 bases). There are 15 residues in the CDR3. Trimming removed 4 bases from V and 6 bases from J, with 19 bases in between. CDR1 is MDHEN and CDR2 is SYDVKM in the germline V gene. For the CDR3, the DNA is TGTGCCAGCAGTTCCCGTGGAGGGTCTATAGGCGAGCAGTACTTC. Translation gives CASSSRGGSIGEQYF.

The rearrangement joins TRBV23-1 to TRBJ1-5; TRBD1 aligns across 9 bases. TRBV23-1 belongs to the ORF category, with a function that is uncertain. V lost 3 bases, J lost 11 bases, and 14 bases stayed unmatched. CDR3 length: 16 residues. CDR3 coding DNA: TGCGCCAGCAGTCAGTTAGGGACAGGGTTAATTTGTTCCCAGCATTTT. Protein sequence: CASSQLGTGLICSQHF.

V gene TRBV5-6 combines with J gene TRBJ1-4; D not certain. The CDR3 has 14 residues. Trimming cost V 3 bases and J 7 bases, with 13 bases left between them. Germline V gene sequence: CDR1 SGHDT, CDR2 YYEEEE. CDR3 amino acids: CASSSEVIREKLFF. CDR3 bases: TGTGCCAGCAGCTCGGAAGTGATTCGTGAAAAACTGTTTTTT.

This CDR3 reads CASRLARRGGAHTGNQPQHF. Here the CDR3 DNA reads TGTGCAAGTCGCTTAGCAAGGCGAGGTGGCGCTCACACAGGCAATCAGCCCCAGCATTTT. The chain recombines TRBV12-2 with TRBJ1-5. TRBV12-2 is a recognized pseudogene. The CDR3 is 20 residues long.

The J gene is TRBJ2-5, the V gene TRBV2; D may match TRBD1 or TRBD2 (6 bases each). Germline assignment: CDR1 SNHLY and CDR2 FYNNEI. This CDR3 comprises 13 residues. V dropped 7 bases and J dropped 4 bases, with 13 bases sitting between them. CDR3 in DNA: TGTGCCAGCACCTATGGGGGGCGAGAGACCCAGTACTTC. Protein: CASTYGGRETQYF.

This chain uses TRBV6-5 with TRBJ2-7; D unclear. The CDR3 runs to 12 residues. Trimming left V 3 bases short and J 6 bases short, with 9 bases between. Germline lookup yields CDR1 MNHEY and CDR2 SVGAGI. The CDR3 here is CASSYGRSEQYF. CDR3 nucleotides: TGTGCCAGCAGTTATGGGCGCAGCGAGCAGTACTTC.

The chain uses TRBV19 and TRBJ1-2; a possible D gene is TRBD1 (5 bases). V was trimmed by 1 base and J by 6 bases, leaving 15 bases between them. Per the germline V gene, CDR1 is LNHDA and CDR2 is SQIVND (reference sequence). The CDR3 totals 15 residues. This CDR3 is CASSIATGTEDGYTF. CDR3 bases: TGTGCCAGTAGTATAGCCACCGGGACGGAAGATGGCTACACCTTC.

J is TRBJ2-3 and V is TRBV5-6; D is unclear. Looked up from germline, CDR1 is SGHDT and CDR2 is YYEEEE. Between the trimmed V and J ends, which lost 2 bases and 10 bases, there was a span of 14 bases. The CDR3 runs to 13 residues. The CDR3 is CASSLITPAAQYF. The CDR3 region has the DNA TGTGCCAGCAGCTTAATCACCCCGGCGGCGCAGTATTTT. Complete variable domain (other parts from reference TRBV5-6 and TRBJ2-3): DAGVTQSPTHLIKTRGQQVTLRCSPKSGHDTVSWYQQALGQGPQFIFQYYEEEERQRGNFPDRFSGHQFPNYSSELNVNALLLGDSALYLCASSLITPAAQYFGPGTRLTVL.

The genes are TRBV7-6 and TRBJ2-3, with 10 bases identical to TRBD1. This CDR3 contains 17 residues. After removal of 1 base from V and 1 base from J, the junction contained 5 bases not matched to a gene. Looked up from germline, CDR1 is SGHVS and CDR2 is FNYEAQ. For the CDR3, the DNA is TGTGCCAGCAGCTTAGGTGAGGGACAGGGGCGCACAGATACGCAGTATTTT. Amino acids: CASSLGEGQGRTDTQYF.